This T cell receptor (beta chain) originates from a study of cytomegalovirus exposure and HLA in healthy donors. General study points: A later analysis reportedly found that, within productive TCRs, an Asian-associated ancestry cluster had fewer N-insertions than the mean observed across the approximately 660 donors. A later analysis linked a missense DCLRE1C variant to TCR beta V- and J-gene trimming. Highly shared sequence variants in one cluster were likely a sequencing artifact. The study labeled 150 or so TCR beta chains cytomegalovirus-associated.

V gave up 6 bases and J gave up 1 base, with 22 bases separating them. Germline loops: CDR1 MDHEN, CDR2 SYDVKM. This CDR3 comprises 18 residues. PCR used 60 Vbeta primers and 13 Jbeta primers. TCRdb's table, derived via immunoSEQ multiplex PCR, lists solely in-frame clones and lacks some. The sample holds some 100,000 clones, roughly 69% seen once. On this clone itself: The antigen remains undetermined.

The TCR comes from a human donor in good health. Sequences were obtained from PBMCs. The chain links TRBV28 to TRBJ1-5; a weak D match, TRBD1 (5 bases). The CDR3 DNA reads TGTGCCAGCAGACGCTTGGGCGGGGACGGCCTAAGCAATCAGCCCCAGCATTTT. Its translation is CASRRLGGDGLSNQPQHF.